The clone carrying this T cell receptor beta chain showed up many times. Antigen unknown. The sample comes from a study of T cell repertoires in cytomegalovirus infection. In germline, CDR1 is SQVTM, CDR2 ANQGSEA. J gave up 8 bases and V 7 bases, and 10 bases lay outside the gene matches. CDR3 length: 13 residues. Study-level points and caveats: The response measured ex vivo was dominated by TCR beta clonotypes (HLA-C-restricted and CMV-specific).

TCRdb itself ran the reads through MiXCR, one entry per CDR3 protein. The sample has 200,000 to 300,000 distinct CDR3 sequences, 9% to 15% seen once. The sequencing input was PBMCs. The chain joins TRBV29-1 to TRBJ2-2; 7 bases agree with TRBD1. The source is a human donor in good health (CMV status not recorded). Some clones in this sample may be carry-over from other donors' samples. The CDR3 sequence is CSGAQGNPGELFF. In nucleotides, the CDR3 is TGCAGCGGCGCACAGGGGAATCCGGGGGAGCTGTTTTTT.